This TCR beta chain was documented in a study of blood T cell repertoires in COVID-19. Enrollees, about 18 to 95 years old, lived in about two dozen US areas. Participant-reported clinical history was the basis for cohort assignment. Exposed study participants had met a COVID-19 case within 2 weeks before entry. As originally analysed: It was from reference gene primer amplification that nucleated cell counts were estimated. Libraries were prepared by immunoSEQ multiplex PCR; TCRdb keeps only in-frame clonotypes and omits some of them. V, J and clone size reflect that table, while D and trimming were determined from the DNA. The sample contains more than 300,000 clones, 90% to 95% of which appear only once. This CDR3 region has 13 residues. From germline, CDR1 is SGHNT and CDR2 YENEEA. Trimming removed 4 bases at V and 8 bases at J, with 11 bases between.

The chain uses TRBV11-3 and TRBJ2-2; no definite D call. The receptor was isolated from a woman aged 30 to 39 who had been exposed to COVID-19. Sequencing was performed on PBMCs or T cells enriched from blood (not recorded which). CDR3 residues: CASSSSTAGELFF. The CDR3 DNA reads as TGTGCCAGCAGCTCCTCCACTGCGGGGGAGCTGTTTTTT.